This entry lists 10 T cell receptor beta chains sequenced from one sample in a study of T cells in Graves' hyperthyroidism and ophthalmopathy. Template material for amplifying TCR beta CDR3 regions consisted of RNA transcripts. A set of HTBI primers served as the primers for a first-round RT-PCR of the TCR CDR3. TCRdb re-analysed the multiplex PCR reads in MiXCR, keeping a single row per CDR3 protein. Here the sample spans over 400,000 distinct CDR3 sequences, less than 25% being singletons. Material: blood. The receptors derive from an older woman with Graves' ophthalmopathy.

The chain joins TRBV29-1 to TRBJ2-7, with D possibly matching TRBD1 (6 bases). The CDR3 runs 11 residues. V gave up 7 bases and J gave up 3 bases, with 10 bases separating them. CDR1 and CDR2 (germline): SQVTM, ANQGSEA. This chain's CDR3 is CSARQVYEQYF. The CDR3 bases are TGCAGCGCCCGACAGGTCTACGAGCAGTACTTC.

This chain uses TRBV30 with TRBJ2-3, with no clear D. Germline values: CDR1 GTSNPN, CDR2 SVGIG (reference sequence). The CDR3 sequence is 12 residues long. The ends were cut back, 2 bases at V and 4 bases at J, with 7 bases in the middle. In DNA, the CDR3 is TGTGCCTGGAGTAAAAGCGCAGATACGCAGTATTTT. The encoded protein is CAWSKSADTQYF.

This clonotype has a handful of counts. This chain joins TRBV7-3 and TRBJ1-1; no clear D. Trimming cost V 6 bases and J 1 base, with 24 bases left between them. Germline-derived CDR1 and CDR2 are SGHTA and FQGTGA. This CDR3 spans 18 amino acids. The CDR3 loop reads CASSVDGGYRGKNTEAFF. In nucleotides, the CDR3 is TGTGCCAGCAGTGTTGACGGAGGATACAGAGGGAAGAACACTGAAGCTTTCTTT.

This clonotype showed up just a few times. CDR3 protein: CASSSDRDEFF. For the CDR3, the DNA is TGTGCCAGCAGCTCGGACAGGGACGAGTTCTTC. The J gene is TRBJ2-1, the V gene TRBV7-2; TRBD1 matches at 8 bases. Germline V gene lookup returns CDR1 SGHTA and CDR2 FQGNSA. V trimming: 4 bases; J trimming: 14 bases; junction bases outside the gene matches: 4. The CDR3 runs 11 residues.

The chain uses TRBV5-1 and TRBJ2-1; no clear D gene. Trimming took off 8 bases at V and 2 bases at J, with 8 bases between the two ends. CDR1 is SGHRS and CDR2 is YFSETQ in the germline V gene. CDR3 length: 12 amino acids. CDR3 amino acids: CASKGPYNEQFF. CDR3 nucleotides: TGCGCCAGTAAAGGGCCCTACAATGAGCAGTTCTTC.

This rearrangement joins TRBV3-1 to TRBJ1-1; no clear D gene. Germline V gene data show CDR1 as LGHDT and CDR2 as YNNKEL (reference sequence). The V end was cut by 4 bases, the J end by 1 base, with 10 bases between. This CDR3 is built from 14 residues. CDR3 residues: CASSPTWGNTEAFF. The CDR3 nucleotides read TGTGCCAGCAGCCCCACTTGGGGGAACACTGAAGCTTTCTTT.

This chain uses TRBV20-1 with TRBJ2-5; D gene unclear. V lost 6 bases and J 2 bases, leaving 10 bases between the germline ends. Germline V gives CDR1 DFQATT, CDR2 SNEGSKA (reference sequence). This CDR3 comprises 12 residues. This CDR3 is CSARIGQETQYF. As DNA, the CDR3 is TGCAGTGCCCGAATCGGACAAGAGACCCAGTACTTC.

This clonotype was seen at least ten times. The chain has TRBV30 and TRBJ1-1; D is unresolved. Germline values: CDR1 GTSNPN, CDR2 SVGIG (reference sequence). The CDR3 is 13 residues long. V lost 0 bases to trimming and J lost 7 bases, with 12 bases between them. The CDR3 coding sequence is TGTGCCTGGAGTGTACTCCGTGGGAGTGAAGCTTTCTTT. This encodes CAWSVLRGSEAFF.

This clonotype was counted a few times. The V call is TRBV20-1, the J call TRBJ1-1; D unclear. The CDR3 length is 12 residues. With 2 bases removed from V and 0 bases from J, the gap between germline ends came to 4 bases. Germline CDR1 is DFQATT and CDR2 is SNEGSKA (reference sequence). CDR3 sequence reads: CSARNMNTEAFF. The CDR3 DNA sequence: TGCAGTGCTAGAAACATGAACACTGAAGCTTTCTTT.

This clonotype has a handful of counts. The rearrangement joins TRBV24-1 to TRBJ2-1; the D gene is possibly TRBD1 (6 bases). V dropped 3 bases and J dropped 3 bases, with 11 bases sitting between them. The CDR3 is 15 residues long. Per the germline V gene, CDR1 is KGHDR and CDR2 is SFDVKD. CDR3 sequence: CATSDQQGRYNEQFF. The DNA of the CDR3 is TGTGCCACCAGTGATCAACAGGGTCGCTACAATGAGCAGTTCTTC.